The 16 T cell receptor beta chains below all came from one sample that was sequenced in a study of shared clonotypes between healthy human individuals. Sequencing was performed with immunoSEQ multiplex PCR; in TCRdb, only in-frame clones are kept and a portion is missing. Of over 850,000 clones in the sample, about 80% were seen once. Sequencing input: memory CD4+ T cells from PBMCs. As to subset: CD45RA-negative fraction. The receptors originated from a man between 18 and 29 years old in good health. Some clones in this sample may be carry-over from other donors' samples.

The chain employs TRBV6-6 and TRBJ1-1; no definite D call. Germline V gene sequence: CDR1 MNHNY, CDR2 SVGAGI (reference sequence). This CDR3 comprises 15 residues. V was pared by 6 bases and J by 9 bases, with 23 bases between. DNA of the CDR3: TGTGCCAGCAGCCAAATGAGCGTCCCCACCGCCCAAGCTTTCTTT. This codes for CASSQMSVPTAQAFF.

The table lists this clone with a few counts. This chain joins TRBV9 and TRBJ2-7; the D gene could be TRBD1 or TRBD2 (5 bases each). CDR3 length: 15 amino acids. The V gene's germline CDR1 is SGDLS and CDR2 YYNGEE. Trimming pared 0 bases from V and 2 bases from J, leaving 12 bases between. CDR3 sequence reads: CASSVGPTGPYEQYF. CDR3 coding DNA: TGTGCCAGCAGCGTAGGTCCGACGGGACCCTACGAGCAGTACTTC.

CDR3 sequence (DNA): TGTGCCAGCAGCGGGACGGCAGTATACGAGCAGTACTTC. Its translation is CASSGTAVYEQYF. The rearrangement joins TRBV2 to TRBJ2-7; D is perhaps TRBD1 or TRBD2 (5 bases each). V was trimmed by 6 bases and J by 4 bases, leaving 13 bases between them. CDR1 and CDR2 (germline): SNHLY, FYNNEI. The CDR3 has 13 amino acids.

This clone was recorded a few times. The V call is TRBV6-5, the J call TRBJ1-1, with D possibly being TRBD1 (5 bases). The germline V and J ends were trimmed by 1 base and 1 base, with 13 bases remaining between them. Germline V gene data show CDR1 as MNHEY and CDR2 as SVGAGI. The CDR3 has 16 amino acids. The CDR3 bases are TGTGCCAGCAGTTACTATAGGGGTACCTCGAACACTGAAGCTTTCTTT. Translated: CASSYYRGTSNTEAFF.

In this sample, this clone turned up once. V gene TRBV7-2 combines with J gene TRBJ1-2, with D unresolved. The ends were cut back, 5 bases at V and 5 bases at J, with 15 bases in the middle. Germline CDR1 and CDR2: SGHTA and FQGNSA. The CDR3 totals 14 residues. This CDR3 is CASSGRVRLYGYTF. The CDR3 DNA sequence: TGTGCCAGCAGCGGCCGGGTCAGGTTATATGGCTACACCTTC.

The chain carries TRBV10-3 and TRBJ2-5; no reliable D call. CDR3 size: 14 residues. The V gene's germline CDR1 is ENHRY and CDR2 SYGVKD. The V end was cut by 6 bases, the J end by 1 base, with 12 bases between. The CDR3 region is CAIRNTDIQETQYF. The CDR3 bases are TGTGCCATCAGGAATACAGATATCCAAGAGACCCAGTACTTC.

The V call is TRBV18, the J call TRBJ1-1; TRBD1 aligns across 7 bases. The J segment lost 8 bases and the V segment lost 3 bases, leaving 12 bases of the junction unmatched. CDR1 KGHSH and CDR2 LQKENI come from the germline V gene. The CDR3 sequence is 15 residues long. CDR3: CASSPPESRGLEAFF. As DNA, the CDR3 is TGTGCCAGCTCACCTCCTGAAAGTAGGGGGCTCGAAGCTTTCTTT. The complete variable domain, with remaining parts taken from reference TRBV18 and TRBJ1-1, reads NAGVMQNPRHLVRRRGQEARLRCSPMKGHSHVYWYRQLPEEGLKFMVYLQKENIIDESGMPKERFSAEFPKEGPSILRIQQVVRGDSAAYFCASSPPESRGLEAFFGQGTRLTVV.

The chain recombines TRBV5-1 with TRBJ2-7; 9 nucleotides line up with TRBD1. CDR1 is SGHRS, CDR2 YFSETQ, per germline. The CDR3 consists of 15 residues. The V and J ends lost 0 bases and 4 bases, in that order; junction bases with no gene match: 5. The DNA of the CDR3 is TGCGCCAGCAGCTTGGAGGCGACAGGGGGTTACGAGCAGTACTTC. Amino acids: CASSLEATGGYEQYF.

The chain employs TRBV29-1 and TRBJ2-1; D unclear. Germline V lookup: CDR1 SQVTM, CDR2 ANQGSEA. The CDR3 spans 13 residues. V was pared by 6 bases and J by 2 bases, with 11 bases between. CDR3 nucleotide sequence: TGCAGCGTATCGTGGGTCCCCTACAATGAGCAGTTCTTC. Translation: CSVSWVPYNEQFF.

The chain recombines TRBV10-2 with TRBJ1-5; D uncertain. The CDR3 length is 14 residues. Germline assignment: CDR1 WSHSY and CDR2 SAAADI. V gave up 3 bases and J gave up 2 bases, with 8 bases separating them. The DNA for the CDR3 is TGCGCCAGCAGTGACAGGCGGGGCAATCAGCCCCAGCATTTT. Protein product: CASSDRRGNQPQHF.

This clone has only a few counts. The rearrangement uses TRBV5-1 and TRBJ1-2; maybe TRBD1 (6 bases). CDR1 and CDR2 from the germline V gene are SGHRS and YFSETQ. The CDR3 extends over 14 amino acids. Trimming left V 4 bases short and J 3 bases short, with 13 bases between. The CDR3 is CASSEQGSDYGYTF. In DNA form, the CDR3 reads TGCGCCAGCAGCGAACAGGGTAGTGACTATGGCTACACCTTC.

The chain has TRBV18 and TRBJ2-7; D possibly corresponds to TRBD1 (7 bases). V dropped 3 bases and J dropped 5 bases, with 17 bases sitting between them. Germline lookup yields CDR1 KGHSH and CDR2 LQKENI. The CDR3 consists of 15 residues. CDR3 nucleotides: TGTGCCAGCTCACCTTCGGCAGGGGGACTGGACGAGCAGTACTTC. It specifies CASSPSAGGLDEQYF.

The genes are TRBV5-1 and TRBJ1-5; D perhaps matches TRBD1 (5 bases). CDR3 length: 15 amino acids. The V end was cut by 3 bases, the J end by 5 bases, with 15 bases between. Per the germline V gene, CDR1 is SGHRS and CDR2 is YFSETQ. In nucleotides, the CDR3 is TGCGCCAGCAGCTACCTCGGGGGACGGGATCAGCCCCAGCATTTT. This encodes CASSYLGGRDQPQHF. The complete variable domain, with remaining parts taken from reference TRBV5-1 and TRBJ1-5, reads KAGVTQTPRYLIKTRGQQVTLSCSPISGHRSVSWYQQTPGQGLQFLFEYFSETQRNKGNFPGRFSGRQFSNSRSEMNVSTLELGDSALYLCASSYLGGRDQPQHFGDGTRLSIL.

The chain recombines TRBV5-1 with TRBJ2-7, with D unclear. Germline loops: CDR1 SGHRS, CDR2 YFSETQ. This CDR3 spans 14 amino acids. The V end was cut by 4 bases, the J end by 1 base, with 12 bases between. CDR3 loop: CASSLRTDSYEQYF. The DNA for the CDR3 is TGCGCCAGCAGCCTCCGGACGGATTCCTACGAGCAGTACTTC.

There are many counts of this clone. The J gene is TRBJ2-1, the V gene TRBV7-9; tentative D call: TRBD2 (5 bases). Germline CDR1 is SEHNR and CDR2 is FQNEAQ (reference sequence). The CDR3 runs to 16 residues. The V end lost 7 bases, the J end lost 7 bases, and 23 bases lay between the germline ends. CDR3: CASIEASRLALNEQFF. The CDR3 coding sequence is TGTGCCAGCATAGAGGCATCCCGGCTAGCCCTTAATGAGCAGTTCTTC.

The J gene is TRBJ1-2, the V gene TRBV6-1; D unclear. Trimming left V 2 bases short and J 4 bases short, with 17 bases between. This CDR3 region has 16 residues. The germline CDR1 and CDR2 sequences are MNHNS and SASEGT. Here the CDR3 DNA reads TGTGCCAGCAGTGAAAGAAGGGTTCAAGGAGTCTATGGCTACACCTTC. This gives the protein CASSERRVQGVYGYTF.